The rows below give T cell receptor beta chains drawn from one sample of a study of T cells expressing NK-cell markers. From the 5' RACE reads, TCRdb lists one entry per CDR3 protein and no DNA. The sample table sets out approximately 460,000 distinct CDR3 sequences. Sequencing was done on a sample of blood T cells: a sorted CD56 or NKG2C T cell subset, CD4+ or CD8+ T cells, or bulk PBMC T cells (not recorded which). The receptor set was obtained from a woman between 18 and 75 years old in good health. Both conserved end residues are part of each CDR3. Each record gives: V gene, J gene, CDR3 protein.

TRBV27	TRBJ2-1	CASSLVRGGVDNEQFF
TRBV20-1	TRBJ2-1	CSARDGSSGSYNEQFF
TRBV6-5	TRBJ2-1	CASSYSRVYNEQFF
TRBV28	TRBJ2-3	CASSLRGWGDTQYF
TRBV20-1	TRBJ2-2	CSASQGPGELFF
TRBV4-1	TRBJ2-5	CASSQDPSGEMETQYF
TRBV2	TRBJ2-3	CASSEGVRDPGTDTQYF
TRBV12-3/TRBV12-4	TRBJ2-5	CASSRGETQYF
TRBV6-2/TRBV6-3	TRBJ2-2	CASSPNLGRAITGELFF
TRBV5-1	TRBJ1-5	CASSLGVDQPQHF
TRBV7-2	TRBJ1-4	CASSRSERTNEKLFF
TRBV11-2	TRBJ2-7	CASSLNSNPKKSPEQYF
TRBV4-1	TRBJ2-1	CASSPPSYNEQFF
TRBV20-1	TRBJ2-1	CSAPLTQVLPYNEQFF
TRBV27	TRBJ1-2	CASSLSSGYGYTF
TRBV5-1	TRBJ2-3	CASSLGGQGADTQYF
TRBV25-1	TRBJ1-1	CASSGLPGPEAFF
TRBV5-5	TRBJ2-5	CASRASGSWETQYF
TRBV4-3	TRBJ2-3	CASSQNTGLTDTQYF
TRBV7-2	TRBJ2-7	CASSLEGFSEQYF
TRBV9	TRBJ1-1	CASSVASNTEAFF
TRBV5-1	TRBJ2-7	CASSSTSGSEQYF
TRBV19	TRBJ1-1	CASSIAGVPNTEAFF
TRBV19	TRBJ2-7	CASSMEGTTFYEQYF
TRBV3-1	TRBJ1-1	CASSQAARSVRPEAFF
TRBV9	TRBJ2-2	CASSPMGGRTGELFF
TRBV12-3/TRBV12-4	TRBJ2-2	CASTKGQGNTGELFF
TRBV20-1	TRBJ1-5	CSARGGREGNVPHQPQHF
TRBV12-3/TRBV12-4	TRBJ2-1	CASSWASGSGDEQFF
TRBV5-5	TRBJ1-4	CASSLDGGRIEKLFF
TRBV5-4	TRBJ2-5	CASSFPGKETQYF
TRBV5-1	TRBJ2-5	CASSSPPGLQETQYF
TRBV12-3/TRBV12-4	TRBJ1-4	CASSAGQGAAEKLFF
TRBV12-3/TRBV12-4	TRBJ1-4	CASSLVGPREKLFF
TRBV29-1	TRBJ1-2	CSVDAVGNYGYTF
TRBV4-3	TRBJ2-5	CASSPETSDETQYF
TRBV5-4	TRBJ2-2	CATSKGGGETGELFF
TRBV12-5	TRBJ2-2	CASGKPNTGELFF
TRBV9	TRBJ2-1	CASSLGTSAVNEQFF
TRBV7-9	TRBJ1-1	CASSRSGAEAFF
TRBV20-1	TRBJ1-5	CSARGDGSYQPQHF
TRBV27	TRBJ1-1	CASSARTRNTEAFF
TRBV7-3	TRBJ2-4	CASCRDRDGIQYF
TRBV6-6	TRBJ1-5	CAISPGDRPQHF
TRBV20-1	TRBJ2-1	CSAFLIPGTSGQFEQFF
TRBV20-1	TRBJ2-6	CSARPGSGANVLTF
TRBV7-9	TRBJ1-5	CASSLPGRNQPQHF
TRBV7-9	TRBJ2-2	CASTLGLAGGRTGELFF
TRBV5-6	TRBJ1-1	CASSPITGLTEAFF
TRBV5-1	TRBJ2-2	CASSLRAGTGELFF
TRBV20-1	TRBJ1-4	CSARDLGQANEKLFF
TRBV29-1	TRBJ2-3	CGGADTDTQYF
TRBV5-1	TRBJ2-1	CASSLGSWGEQFF